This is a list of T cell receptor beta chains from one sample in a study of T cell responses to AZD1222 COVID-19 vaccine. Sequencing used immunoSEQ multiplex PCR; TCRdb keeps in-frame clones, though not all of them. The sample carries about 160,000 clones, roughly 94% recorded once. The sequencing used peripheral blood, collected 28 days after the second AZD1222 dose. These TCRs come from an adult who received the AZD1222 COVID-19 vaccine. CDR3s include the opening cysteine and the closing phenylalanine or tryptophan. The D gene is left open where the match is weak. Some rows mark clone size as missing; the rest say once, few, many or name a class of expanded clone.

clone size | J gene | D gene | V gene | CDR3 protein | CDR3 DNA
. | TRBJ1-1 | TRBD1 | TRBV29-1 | CSAPGRGPTEAFF | TGCAGCGCTCCGGGCAGGGGGCCTACTGAAGCTTTCTTT
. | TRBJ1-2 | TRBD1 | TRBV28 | CASSSPGDRVLSYGYTF | TGTGCCAGCAGTTCCCCTGGGGACAGGGTCCTCTCCTATGGCTACACCTTC
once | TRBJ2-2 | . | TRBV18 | CASSPNDRNTGELFF | TGTGCCAGCTCACCGAATGACAGAAACACCGGGGAGCTGTTTTTT
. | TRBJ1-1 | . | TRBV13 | CASSLGAGGRDTEAFF | TGTGCCAGCAGCTTAGGGGCGGGGGGTCGAGACACTGAAGCTTTCTTT
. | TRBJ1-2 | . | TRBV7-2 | CASSSLTPNYGYTF | TGTGCCAGCAGCTCCCTCACCCCTAACTATGGCTACACCTTC
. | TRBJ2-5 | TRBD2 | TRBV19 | CASSPRAGVMETQYF | TGTGCCAGTAGCCCCCGGGCGGGAGTGATGGAGACCCAGTACTTC
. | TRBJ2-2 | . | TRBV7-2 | CASSLFGGDGELFF | TGTGCCAGCAGCTTATTCGGGGGTGACGGGGAGCTGTTTTTT
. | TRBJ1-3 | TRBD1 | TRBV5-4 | CASSSGQGSSGNTIYF | TGTGCCAGCAGCTCTGGACAGGGGAGCTCTGGAAACACCATATATTTT
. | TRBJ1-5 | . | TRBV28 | CASSLARKPQHF | TGTGCCAGCAGTTTAGCCAGGAAGCCCCAGCATTTT
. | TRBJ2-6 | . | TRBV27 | CASSLFRVTGEYSGANVLTF | TGTGCCAGCAGTTTATTCAGGGTGACAGGCGAATACTCTGGGGCCAACGTCCTGACTTTC